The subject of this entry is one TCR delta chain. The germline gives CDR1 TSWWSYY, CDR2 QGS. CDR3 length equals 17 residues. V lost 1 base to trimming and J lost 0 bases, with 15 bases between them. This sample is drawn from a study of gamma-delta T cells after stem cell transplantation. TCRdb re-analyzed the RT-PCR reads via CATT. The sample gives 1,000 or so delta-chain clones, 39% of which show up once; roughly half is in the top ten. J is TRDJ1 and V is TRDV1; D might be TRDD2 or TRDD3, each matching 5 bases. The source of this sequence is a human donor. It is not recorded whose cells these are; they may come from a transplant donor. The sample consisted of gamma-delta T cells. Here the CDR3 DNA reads TGTGCTCTTGGGGAACACGTCTTCCGGGGGGACACCGATAAACTCATCTTT. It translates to CALGEHVFRGDTDKLIF.